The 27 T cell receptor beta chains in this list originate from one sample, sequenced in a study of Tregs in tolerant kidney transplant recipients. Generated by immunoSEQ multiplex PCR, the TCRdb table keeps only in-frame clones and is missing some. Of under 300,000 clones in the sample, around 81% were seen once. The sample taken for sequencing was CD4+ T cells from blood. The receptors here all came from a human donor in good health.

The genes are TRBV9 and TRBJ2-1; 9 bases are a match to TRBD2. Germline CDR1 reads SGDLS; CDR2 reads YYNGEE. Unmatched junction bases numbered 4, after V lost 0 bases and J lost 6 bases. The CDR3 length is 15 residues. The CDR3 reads CASSVGGTSPNEQFF. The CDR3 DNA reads TGTGCCAGCAGCGTAGGGGGGACTAGCCCCAATGAGCAGTTCTTC.

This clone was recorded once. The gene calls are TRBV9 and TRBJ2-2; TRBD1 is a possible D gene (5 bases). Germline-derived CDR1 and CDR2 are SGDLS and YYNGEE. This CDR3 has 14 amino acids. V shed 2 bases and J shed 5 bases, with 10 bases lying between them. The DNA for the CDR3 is TGTGCCAGCAGCGTTTCCAGGGTGACCGGGGAGCTGTTTTTT. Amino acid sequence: CASSVSRVTGELFF. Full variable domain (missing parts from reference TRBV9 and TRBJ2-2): DSGVTQTPKHLITATGQRVTLRCSPRSGDLSVYWYQQSLDQGLQFLIQYYNGEERAKGNILERFSAQQFPDLHSELNLSSLELGDSALYFCASSVSRVTGELFFGEGSRLTVL.

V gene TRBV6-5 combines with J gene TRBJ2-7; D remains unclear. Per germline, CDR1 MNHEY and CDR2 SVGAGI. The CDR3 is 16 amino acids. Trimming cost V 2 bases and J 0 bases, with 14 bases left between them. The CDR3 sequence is CASSYGGDMGSYEQYF. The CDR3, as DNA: TGTGCCAGCAGTTACGGTGGGGATATGGGCTCCTACGAGCAGTACTTC.

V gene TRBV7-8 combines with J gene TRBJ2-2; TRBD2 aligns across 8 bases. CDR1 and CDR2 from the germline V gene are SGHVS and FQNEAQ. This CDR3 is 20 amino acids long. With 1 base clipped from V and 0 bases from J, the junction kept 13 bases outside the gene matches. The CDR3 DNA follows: TGTGCCAGCAGCTTAGGGTGGCGGCGAGCGGGGGTTACGAACACCGGGGAGCTGTTTTTT. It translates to CASSLGWRRAGVTNTGELFF.

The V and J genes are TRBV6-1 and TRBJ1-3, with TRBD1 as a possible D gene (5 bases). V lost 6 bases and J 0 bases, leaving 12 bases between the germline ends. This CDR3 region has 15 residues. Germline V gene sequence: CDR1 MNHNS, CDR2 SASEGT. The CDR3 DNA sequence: TGTGCCAGCAGGCGGGACGGATCCTCTGGAAACACCATATATTTT. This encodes CASRRDGSSGNTIYF.

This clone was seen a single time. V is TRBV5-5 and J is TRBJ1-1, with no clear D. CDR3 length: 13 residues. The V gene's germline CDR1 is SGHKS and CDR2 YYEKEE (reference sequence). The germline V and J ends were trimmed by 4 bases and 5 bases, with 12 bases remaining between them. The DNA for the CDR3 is TGTGCCAGCAGCCCTACGGTTGGGACTGAAGCTTTCTTT. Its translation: CASSPTVGTEAFF.

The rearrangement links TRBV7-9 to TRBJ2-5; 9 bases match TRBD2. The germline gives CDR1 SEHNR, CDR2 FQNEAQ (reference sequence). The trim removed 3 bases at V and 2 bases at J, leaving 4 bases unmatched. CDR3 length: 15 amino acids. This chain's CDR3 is CASSLGLARQETQYF. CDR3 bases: TGTGCCAGCAGCTTGGGACTAGCTCGACAAGAGACCCAGTACTTC.

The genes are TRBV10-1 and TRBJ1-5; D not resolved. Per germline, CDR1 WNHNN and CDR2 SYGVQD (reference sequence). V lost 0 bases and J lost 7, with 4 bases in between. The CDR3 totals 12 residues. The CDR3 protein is CASSESSQPQHF. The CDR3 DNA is TGCGCCAGCAGTGAGTCAAGCCAGCCCCAGCATTTT.

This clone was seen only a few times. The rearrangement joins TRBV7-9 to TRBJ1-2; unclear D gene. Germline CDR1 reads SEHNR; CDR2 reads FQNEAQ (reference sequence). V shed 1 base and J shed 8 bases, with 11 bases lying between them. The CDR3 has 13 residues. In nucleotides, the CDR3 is TGTGCCAGCAGCTTAGAACAGTCTATGGGCTACACCTTC. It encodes CASSLEQSMGYTF.

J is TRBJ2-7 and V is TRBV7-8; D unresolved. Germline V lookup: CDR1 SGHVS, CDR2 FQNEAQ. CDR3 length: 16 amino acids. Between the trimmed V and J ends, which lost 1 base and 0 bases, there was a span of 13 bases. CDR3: CASSLGSALFSYEQYF. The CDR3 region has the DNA TGTGCCAGCAGCTTAGGGTCAGCTCTCTTCTCCTACGAGCAGTACTTC. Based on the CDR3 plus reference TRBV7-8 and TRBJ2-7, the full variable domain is GAGVSQSPRYKVAKRGQDVALRCDPISGHVSLFWYQQALGQGPEFLTYFQNEAQLDKSGLPSDRFFAERPEGSVSTLKIQRTQQEDSAVYLCASSLGSALFSYEQYFGPGTRLTVT.

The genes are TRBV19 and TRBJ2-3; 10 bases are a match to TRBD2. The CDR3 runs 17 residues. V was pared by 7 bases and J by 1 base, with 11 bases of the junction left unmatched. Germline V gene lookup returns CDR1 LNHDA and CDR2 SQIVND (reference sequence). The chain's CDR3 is CASTPLMGTSGTDTQYF. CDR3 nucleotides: TGTGCCAGTACCCCCCTTATGGGGACTAGCGGCACAGATACGCAGTATTTT.

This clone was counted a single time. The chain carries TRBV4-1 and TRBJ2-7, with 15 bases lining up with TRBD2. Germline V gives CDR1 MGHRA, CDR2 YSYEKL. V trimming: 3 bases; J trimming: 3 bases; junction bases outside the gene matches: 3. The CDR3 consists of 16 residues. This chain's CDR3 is CASSHGLAGGLYEQYF. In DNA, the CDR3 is TGCGCCAGCAGCCACGGACTAGCGGGAGGGCTCTACGAGCAGTACTTC.

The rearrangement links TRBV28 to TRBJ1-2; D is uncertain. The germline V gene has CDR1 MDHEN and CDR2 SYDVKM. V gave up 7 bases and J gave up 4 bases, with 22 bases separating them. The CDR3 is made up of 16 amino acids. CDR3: CASTNSGFGRGYGYTF. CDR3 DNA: TGTGCCAGCACCAATTCCGGATTTGGTCGGGGCTATGGCTACACCTTC.

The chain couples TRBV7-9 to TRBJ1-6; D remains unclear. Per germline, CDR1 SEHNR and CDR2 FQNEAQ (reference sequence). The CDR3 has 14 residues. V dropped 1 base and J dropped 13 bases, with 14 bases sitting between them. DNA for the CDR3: TGTGCCAGCAGCTTAGTGGTTTCCGGATCCCCCCTCCACTTT. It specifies CASSLVVSGSPLHF.

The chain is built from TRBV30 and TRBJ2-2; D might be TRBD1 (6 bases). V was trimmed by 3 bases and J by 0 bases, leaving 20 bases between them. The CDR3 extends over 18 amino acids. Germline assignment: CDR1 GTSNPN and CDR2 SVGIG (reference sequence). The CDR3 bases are TGTGCCTGGAGAAAAAGTGGGCAGGGGCGCACGAACACCGGGGAGCTGTTTTTT. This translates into CAWRKSGQGRTNTGELFF.

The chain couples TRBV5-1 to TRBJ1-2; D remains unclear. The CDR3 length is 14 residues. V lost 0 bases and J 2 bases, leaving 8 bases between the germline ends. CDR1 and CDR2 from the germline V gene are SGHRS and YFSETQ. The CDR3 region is CASSLERGNYGYTF. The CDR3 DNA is TGCGCCAGCAGCTTGGAACGGGGAAACTATGGCTACACCTTC.

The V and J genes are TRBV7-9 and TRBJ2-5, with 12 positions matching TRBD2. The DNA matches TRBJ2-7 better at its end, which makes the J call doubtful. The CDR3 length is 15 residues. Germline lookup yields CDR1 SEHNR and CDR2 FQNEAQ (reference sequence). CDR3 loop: CASSFPSGGALEQYF. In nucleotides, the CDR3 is TGTGCCAGCAGCTTCCCTAGCGGGGGGGCTCTCGAGCAGTACTTC.

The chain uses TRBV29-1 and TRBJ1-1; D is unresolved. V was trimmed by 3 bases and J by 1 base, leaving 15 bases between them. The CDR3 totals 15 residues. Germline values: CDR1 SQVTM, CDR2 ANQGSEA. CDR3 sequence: CSVEPLGGPNTEAFF. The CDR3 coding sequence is TGCAGCGTTGAGCCGCTAGGAGGCCCGAACACTGAAGCTTTCTTT.

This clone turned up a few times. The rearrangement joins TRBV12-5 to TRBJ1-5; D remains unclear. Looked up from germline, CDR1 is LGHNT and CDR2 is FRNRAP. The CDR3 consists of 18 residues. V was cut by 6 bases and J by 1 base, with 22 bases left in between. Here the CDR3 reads CASGSSPDGVLSNQPQHF. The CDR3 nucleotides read TGTGCTAGTGGCTCCTCCCCCGACGGGGTCCTGAGCAATCAGCCCCAGCATTTT. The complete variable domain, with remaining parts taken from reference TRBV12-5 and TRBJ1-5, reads DARVTQTPRHKVTEMGQEVTMRCQPILGHNTVFWYRQTMMQGLELLAYFRNRAPLDDSGMPKDRFSAEMPDATLATLKIQPSEPRDSAVYFCASGSSPDGVLSNQPQHFGDGTRLSIL.

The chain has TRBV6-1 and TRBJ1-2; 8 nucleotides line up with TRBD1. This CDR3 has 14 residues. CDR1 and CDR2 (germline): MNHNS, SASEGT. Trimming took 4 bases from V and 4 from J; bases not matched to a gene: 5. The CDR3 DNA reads TGTGCCAGCAGTGCGACAGGGGACGCCTATGGCTACACCTTC. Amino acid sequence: CASSATGDAYGYTF.

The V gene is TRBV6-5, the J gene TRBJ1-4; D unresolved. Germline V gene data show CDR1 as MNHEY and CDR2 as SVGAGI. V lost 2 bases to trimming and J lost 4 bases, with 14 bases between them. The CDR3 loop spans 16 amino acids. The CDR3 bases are TGTGCCAGCAGTTACGACCGGGGTCGCGGTAATGAAAAACTGTTTTTT. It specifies CASSYDRGRGNEKLFF.

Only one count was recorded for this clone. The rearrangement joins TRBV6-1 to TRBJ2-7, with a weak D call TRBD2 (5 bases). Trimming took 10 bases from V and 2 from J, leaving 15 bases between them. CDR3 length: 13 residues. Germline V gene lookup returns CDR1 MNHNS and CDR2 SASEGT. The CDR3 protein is CAIAIQVPYEQYF. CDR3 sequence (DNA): TGTGCCATAGCGATTCAGGTCCCCTACGAGCAGTACTTC.

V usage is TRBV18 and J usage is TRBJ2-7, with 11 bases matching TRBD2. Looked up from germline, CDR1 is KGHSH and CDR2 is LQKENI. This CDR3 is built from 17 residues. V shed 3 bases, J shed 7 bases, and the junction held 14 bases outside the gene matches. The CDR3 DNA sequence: TGTGCCAGCTCACCTCTACTAGCGGGAGTATTGTCGGGAGAGCAGTACTTC. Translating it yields CASSPLLAGVLSGEQYF.

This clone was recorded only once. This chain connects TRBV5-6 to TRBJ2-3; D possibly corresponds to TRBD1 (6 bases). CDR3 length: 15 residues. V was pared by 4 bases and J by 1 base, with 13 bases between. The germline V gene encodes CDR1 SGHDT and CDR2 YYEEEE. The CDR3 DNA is TGTGCCAGCAGCCTGGGGGCGCGAGGCACAGATACGCAGTATTTT. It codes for CASSLGARGTDTQYF.

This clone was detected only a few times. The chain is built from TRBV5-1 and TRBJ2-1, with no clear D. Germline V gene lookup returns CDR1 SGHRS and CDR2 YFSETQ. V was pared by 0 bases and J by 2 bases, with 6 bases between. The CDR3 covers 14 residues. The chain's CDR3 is CASSLEYTYNEQFF. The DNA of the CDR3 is TGCGCCAGCAGCTTGGAATATACCTACAATGAGCAGTTCTTC.

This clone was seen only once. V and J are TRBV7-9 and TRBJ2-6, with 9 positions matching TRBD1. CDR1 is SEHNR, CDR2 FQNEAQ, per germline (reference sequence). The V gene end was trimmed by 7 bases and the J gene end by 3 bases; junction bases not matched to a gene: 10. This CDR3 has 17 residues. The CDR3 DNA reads TGTGCCAGCATCGTCCCGGGACAGGGAAATGGGGCCAACGTCCTGACTTTC. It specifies CASIVPGQGNGANVLTF. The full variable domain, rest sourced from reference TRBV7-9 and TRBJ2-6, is DTGVSQNPRHKITKRGQNVTFRCDPISEHNRLYWYRQTLGQGPEFLTYFQNEAQLEKSRLLSDRFSAERPKGSFSTLEIQRTEQGDSAMYLCASIVPGQGNGANVLTFGAGSRLTVL.

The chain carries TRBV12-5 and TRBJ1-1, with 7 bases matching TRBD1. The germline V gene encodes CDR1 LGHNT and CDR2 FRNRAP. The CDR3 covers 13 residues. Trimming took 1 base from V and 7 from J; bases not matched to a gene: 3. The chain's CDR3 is CASGLGGQSEAFF. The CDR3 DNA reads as TGTGCTAGTGGTTTGGGGGGACAGAGTGAAGCTTTCTTT.